This TCR beta chain stems from a study of T-cell memory formation after mild COVID-19 (dated by TCRdb to the early 2020s). The study in broad terms: TCR sequence clusters from the two donors were found to be largely donor specific. In a couple of donors, T-cell clones that expanded and contracted after mild COVID-19 were tracked by sequencing TCRalpha and TCRbeta repertoires over time. The cohort comprised two young, previously healthy adult volunteers, one female and one male.

This clonotype has more than one count but fewer than ten. Its antigen remains unidentified. No base qualities exist here, and no much larger clone lies one base off it. The instrument was an Illumina NovaSeq 6000. TCRalpha and TCRbeta cDNA libraries were built by 5'RACE with constant-segment primers, adding sample barcodes and unique molecular identifiers. RNA was extracted from every sample with Trizol reagent. The libraries were amplified in two PCR steps, and the second step added a second sample barcode and Illumina TruSeq adapters. Sequencing of libraries was performed on an Illumina NovaSeq with 2 x 150 bp paired-end reads. From the authors' description of their analysis: With migec v1.2.7, reads were demultiplexed and then collapsed into UMI-guided consensus sequences. With mixcr v2.1.11, UMI consensuses were aligned to TRA and TRB V and J templates and assembled into clonotypes. A clonotype was counted as expanded or contracted only if both edgeR and NoisET called the change significant, with noise models trained on biological replicates. For edgeR calls, the cutoffs were a false discovery rate-adjusted p below 0.01 and a log2 fold-change threshold of 1. As an exploratory analysis of dynamics, max-normalized trajectories of the 1000 most abundant clonotypes were examined with PCA combined with hierarchical clustering. Separately sequenced CD4+ and CD8+ repertoires were used to assign the CD4 or CD8 phenotype of responding clones. TCRdb applied fastp at Q25 and MiXCR to the public reads, then kept only in-frame beta chains. Identical CDR3 protein sequences are pooled into one entry, listed with their most common genes and DNA. TCRdb's processing, not the authors', yielded these V and J calls. The sample data list some 150,000 distinct CDR3 sequences, and 15% to 20% of these were observed just once. The ten most abundant clones make up under 2.5% of the sample.

PBMCs were isolated by Ficoll-Paque density gradient centrifugation. The CDR3 holds 13 amino acids from the cysteine to the phenylalanine. The sequence is cut down to CDR3 DNA, 39 bases in frame from base 1. The germline V gene supplies CDR1 KGHDR and CDR2 SFDVKD. Cut back by 8 bases and 9 bases, the V and J ends lie 16 bases apart. General study outcomes and caveats: Some responding clones were detected in pre-infection memory, suggesting pre-existing cross-reactive memory T cells joined the SARS-CoV-2 response. Contracting CD4+ clones appeared mostly in the CM and EM memory subsets, whereas CD8+ clones were enriched in EMRA. Whether the second-wave clones peaking on day 37 were SARS-CoV-2 specific was not confirmed. Clones contracting from day 15 to 85 had balanced CD4/CD8 phenotypes, while a second wave expanding from day 15 to 37 was biased towards CD4+. Only a couple of mild cases were covered in the study, and larger cohorts including severe cases with pre-infection samples were considered necessary.

The chain uses TRBV24-1 and TRBJ1-5, and perhaps TRBD1 as D gene, on 6 matching bases. The sequenced sample consisted of PBMCs or a T cell subset sorted from them (not recorded which). This TCR was recovered from an adult woman who had mild COVID-19 (a few samples of this study predate the infection). The sample titles of this study are shuffled in the database, so cell type and time point are left out; the donor was told from shared clones. The bases are TGTGCCACCATAGGACAGCGCCGGGCGCCCCAGCATTTT. This translates into CATIGQRRAPQHF.